These T cell receptor beta chains were read from a single sample in a study of shared clonotypes between healthy human individuals. This table comes from immunoSEQ multiplex PCR, and its TCRdb copy is limited to in-frame clones, with some not included. The table shows more than 550,000 clones, with just over 90% occurring only once. Sequencing was done on a sample of naive CD8+ T cells sorted from blood. The origin of the receptors is a man under 40 in good health. Each CDR3 is given with its conserved first and last residue. Each record gives: J gene, V gene, CDR3 length, clone size, D gene, CDR3 DNA, CDR3 protein. A D gene is named only where the DNA matches it firmly. Size tells how often a clone was seen (once, few, many) or the class of an expanded clone, and some rows leave it out.

TRBJ2-6,TRBV7-6,18,.,.,TGTGCCAGCAGCTTAGAATGGGAGGATACTACTGGTGACAACGTCCTGACTTTC,CASSLEWEDTTGDNVLTF
TRBJ2-5,TRBV4-3,18,once,TRBD2,TGCGCCAGCAGCCAAAGACTAGCGGGAGACCCGGGAGGAGAGACCCAGTACTTC,CASSQRLAGDPGGETQYF
TRBJ1-5,TRBV7-9,14,.,TRBD1,TGTGCCAGCAGCCCTCCGGGACAGGATCAGCCCCAGCATTTT,CASSPPGQDQPQHF
TRBJ2-7,TRBV30,11,.,.,TGTGGACTTGGGGCGGGCTACGAGCAGTACTTC,CGLGAGYEQYF
TRBJ1-5,TRBV19,12,.,TRBD1,TGTGCCAGTAGTGAAACAGGGGCGCCCCAGCATTTT,CASSETGAPQHF
TRBJ1-3,TRBV4-3,16,.,TRBD1,TGCGCCAGCAGCCAAGTGGGGACAGGGTGGCGAAACACCATATATTTT,CASSQVGTGWRNTIYF
TRBJ2-3,TRBV5-1,18,once,.,TGCGCCAGCAGCTTGGGAGTGTTCGAGCGATTGGGCACAGATACGCAGTATTTT,CASSLGVFERLGTDTQYF
TRBJ2-1,TRBV4-1,14,.,.,TGCGCCAGCAGCCAAGATAGCGTCTACAATGAGCAGTTCTTC,CASSQDSVYNEQFF
TRBJ2-7,TRBV28,13,.,.,TGTGCCAGCAGTTCCAGGAGCTCCTACGAGCAGTACTTC,CASSSRSSYEQYF
TRBJ1-5,TRBV27,14,.,.,TGTGCCAGCAGTCCCCTCTATAGCAATCAGCCCCAGCATTTT,CASSPLYSNQPQHF
TRBJ2-7,TRBV28,11,.,.,TGTGCCAGCAGTTTCTTGTACGAGCAGTACTTC,CASSFLYEQYF
TRBJ2-1,TRBV9,15,.,.,TGTGCCAGCACCGTAGATTTTAGCTCCAACAATGAGCAGTTCTTC,CASTVDFSSNNEQFF
TRBJ2-1,TRBV14,19,.,TRBD2,TGTGCCAGCAGCCAAGATCTTGGACTAGCATTGACGTCCTACAATGAGCAGTTCTTC,CASSQDLGLALTSYNEQFF
TRBJ2-7,TRBV7-9,16,.,TRBD1,TGTGCCAGCAGCTTCCCCGGACAGGGCGATGGGTACGAGCAGTACTTC,CASSFPGQGDGYEQYF
TRBJ1-5,TRBV2,15,few,.,TGTGCCAGCAGTGAACTTGACAGCAGCAATCAGCCCCAGCATTTT,CASSELDSSNQPQHF
TRBJ2-7,TRBV7-3,13,.,TRBD1,TGTGCCAGCAGCACGGACAGGGGATACGAGCAGTACTTC,CASSTDRGYEQYF
TRBJ2-7,TRBV10-3,15,.,.,TGTGCCATCAGTCTAGGGGGAGCGGAGACCTACGAGCAGTACTTC,CAISLGGAETYEQYF
TRBJ2-1,TRBV14,14,.,TRBD2,TGTGCCAGCAGCCACAGACTAGCGGCAAATGAGCAGTTCTTC,CASSHRLAANEQFF
TRBJ2-2,TRBV2,16,.,TRBD2,TGTGCCAGCAGTGAAGGTAGCGGGACTAACACCGGGGAGCTGTTTTTT,CASSEGSGTNTGELFF
TRBJ2-3,TRBV11-2,18,.,TRBD2,TGTGCCAGCAGCCCGCCAGGGACTAGCGGGGGGAGCACAGATACGCAGTATTTT,CASSPPGTSGGSTDTQYF
TRBJ1-3,TRBV7-6,19,.,.,TGTGCCAGCAGCTTTACCCCGCCCTTGGGACCAAGCTCTGGAAACACCATATATTTT,CASSFTPPLGPSSGNTIYF
TRBJ2-1,TRBV25-1,16,.,.,TGTGCCAGCAGTGGCATCGGACGGCAGGGGTACAATGAGCAGTTCTTC,CASSGIGRQGYNEQFF
TRBJ2-5,TRBV28,15,.,.,TGTGCCAGCAGTCCTAGCAGTCTACGCCAAGAGACCCAGTACTTC,CASSPSSLRQETQYF
TRBJ2-2,TRBV7-9,15,once,.,TGTGCCAGCAGCTCCGACTTGGAGAACACCGGGGAGCTGTTTTTT,CASSSDLENTGELFF